This is a list of T cell receptor beta chains from one sample in a study of CD8 T cells in Susac syndrome. TCRdb used MiXCR to reprocess the immunoSEQ multiplex PCR reads, holding one entry per CDR3 protein. This table has roughly 190,000 distinct CDR3 sequences, approximately 93% appearing once. Material: CD4+ T cells from PBMCs. These TCRs come from a human donor in good health. The CDR3 runs from the conserved cysteine through the conserved F or W. Each record gives: V gene, D gene, clone size, J gene, CDR3 protein, CDR3 DNA. D genes are given only for firm matches. Clone size appears in some rows only: once, few, many, or a class for an expanded clone.

V: TRBV20-1; D: -; size: -; J: TRBJ2-3; CDR3: CSARVNTDTQYF; DNA: TGCAGTGCTAGAGTTAACACAGATACGCAGTATTTT
V: TRBV29-1; D: TRBD2; size: -; J: TRBJ2-5; CDR3: CSAPGTSGAQETQYF; DNA: TGCAGCGCTCCCGGGACTAGCGGGGCGCAAGAGACCCAGTACTTC
V: TRBV13; D: -; size: -; J: TRBJ2-2; CDR3: CASSPLRKDLTQNTGELFF; DNA: TGTGCCAGCAGCCCTCTGAGGAAAGACCTAACCCAAAACACCGGGGAGCTGTTTTTT
V: TRBV5-4; D: -; size: once; J: TRBJ1-3; CDR3: CASSLVGSVSGNTIYF; DNA: TGTGCCAGCAGCTTGGTTGGCAGCGTTTCTGGAAACACCATATATTTT
V: TRBV15; D: TRBD1; size: -; J: TRBJ1-1; CDR3: CATSWDRVKTEAFF; DNA: TGTGCCACCAGTTGGGACAGGGTAAAAACTGAAGCTTTCTTT
V: TRBV30; D: -; size: -; J: TRBJ1-1; CDR3: CAVSLRGKNTEAFF; DNA: TGTGCCGTATCGCTTAGGGGGAAGAACACTGAAGCTTTCTTT
V: TRBV5-1; D: -; size: few; J: TRBJ2-5; CDR3: CASSLDTGKETQYF; DNA: TGCGCCAGCAGCTTGGACACAGGGAAAGAGACCCAGTACTTC
V: TRBV19; D: -; size: -; J: TRBJ1-5; CDR3: CASRSGPRAVRPQHF; DNA: TGTGCCAGTAGAAGTGGGCCGAGGGCCGTCCGGCCCCAGCATTTT
V: TRBV5-1; D: -; size: -; J: TRBJ2-3; CDR3: CASRASGDTQYF; DNA: TGCGCCAGCAGGGCGAGCGGGGATACGCAGTATTTT
V: TRBV5-4; D: -; size: -; J: TRBJ1-2; CDR3: CASSPATGLFGYTF; DNA: TGTGCCAGCAGCCCAGCTACAGGGTTATTTGGCTACACCTTC
V: TRBV29-1; D: -; size: -; J: TRBJ2-7; CDR3: CSVESQGRPYEQYF; DNA: TGCAGCGTTGAATCGCAGGGTAGGCCCTACGAGCAGTACTTC
V: TRBV5-1; D: -; size: once; J: TRBJ2-1; CDR3: CASSQGLSGIDEQFF; DNA: TGCGCCAGCAGCCAGGGGCTCTCCGGGATCGATGAGCAGTTCTTC
V: TRBV5-1; D: TRBD1; size: -; J: TRBJ2-1; CDR3: CASSLASGGLNEQFF; DNA: TGCGCCAGCAGCTTGGCCTCAGGGGGCCTGAATGAGCAGTTCTTC
V: TRBV7-9; D: -; size: -; J: TRBJ2-5; CDR3: CASSLGILDSLQETQYF; DNA: TGTGCCAGCAGCTTAGGTATCCTGGACTCTCTCCAAGAGACCCAGTACTTC
V: TRBV6-6; D: -; size: -; J: TRBJ1-4; CDR3: CASRPGSWGEKLFF; DNA: TGTGCCAGCAGACCCGGGTCTTGGGGGGAAAAACTGTTTTTT
V: TRBV7-2; D: -; size: -; J: TRBJ2-5; CDR3: CASSLVRRGTQYF; DNA: TGTGCCAGCAGCTTAGTGCGCAGGGGGACCCAGTACTTC
V: TRBV20-1; D: -; size: -; J: TRBJ2-1; CDR3: CSARVLVAAHNEQFF; DNA: TGCAGTGCTAGAGTATTGGTAGCGGCTCACAATGAGCAGTTCTTC
V: TRBV10-3; D: -; size: -; J: TRBJ1-5; CDR3: CAISEAGSNQPQHF; DNA: TGTGCCATCAGTGAGGCAGGGTCTAATCAGCCCCAGCATTTT
V: TRBV6-5; D: -; size: once; J: TRBJ1-4; CDR3: CASSRGVGEKLFF; DNA: TGTGCCAGCAGCCGAGGGGTTGGGGAAAAACTGTTTTTT
V: TRBV20-1; D: TRBD1; size: -; J: TRBJ2-5; CDR3: CSARPSGTGQETQYF; DNA: TGCAGTGCTAGGCCCTCCGGGACAGGGCAGGAGACCCAGTACTTC
V: TRBV6-5; D: TRBD1; size: once; J: TRBJ1-2; CDR3: CASRPPGQTRYGYTF; DNA: TGTGCCAGCAGACCGCCGGGACAGACCCGGTATGGCTACACCTTC
V: TRBV6-1; D: -; size: -; J: TRBJ1-6; CDR3: CAILDEPTRSYNSPLHF; DNA: TGTGCCATCTTAGACGAGCCTACTAGATCCTATAATTCACCCCTCCACTTT
V: TRBV7-2; D: -; size: few; J: TRBJ1-6; CDR3: CASSSGEGSNSPLHF; DNA: TGTGCCAGCAGCTCGGGGGAGGGGAGCAATTCACCCCTCCACTTT
V: TRBV28; D: -; size: -; J: TRBJ1-5; CDR3: CASAPSGSNQPQHF; DNA: TGTGCCAGCGCCCCATCAGGAAGCAATCAGCCCCAGCATTTT
V: TRBV20-1; D: TRBD2; size: -; J: TRBJ2-3; CDR3: CSATQRGGLKDTQYF; DNA: TGCAGTGCTACGCAGCGGGGGGGCCTTAAAGATACGCAGTATTTT
V: TRBV6-1; D: TRBD2; size: -; J: TRBJ2-7; CDR3: CASSALTLSGGSEQYF; DNA: TGTGCCAGCAGTGCCCTCACCCTGAGCGGGGGCTCCGAGCAGTACTTC
V: TRBV28; D: -; size: -; J: TRBJ2-7; CDR3: CASSSSGVSYEQYF; DNA: TGTGCCAGCAGTTCTTCAGGGGTTTCCTACGAGCAGTACTTC
V: TRBV29-1; D: TRBD1; size: -; J: TRBJ1-6; CDR3: CSVLEGATNSPLHF; DNA: TGCAGCGTTCTCGAGGGGGCAACTAATTCACCCCTCCACTTT
V: TRBV3-1; D: -; size: -; J: TRBJ2-5; CDR3: CASSQRTASPIARETQYF; DNA: TGTGCCAGCAGCCAACGGACAGCATCCCCAATAGCCCGGGAGACCCAGTACTTC
V: TRBV9; D: -; size: -; J: TRBJ1-2; CDR3: CASSVEVGSYGYTF; DNA: TGTGCCAGCAGCGTAGAAGTAGGCTCCTATGGCTACACCTTC
V: TRBV5-4; D: -; size: -; J: TRBJ2-3; CDR3: CASSPARDTQYF; DNA: TGTGCCAGCAGCCCGGCAAGGGATACGCAGTATTTT
V: TRBV14; D: -; size: -; J: TRBJ2-1; CDR3: CASSQSRGWTYNEQFF; DNA: TGTGCCAGCAGCCAGAGCCGGGGTTGGACCTACAATGAGCAGTTCTTC
V: TRBV5-4; D: TRBD1; size: -; J: TRBJ2-5; CDR3: CASSSGGREETQYF; DNA: TGTGCCAGCAGCTCAGGGGGCAGGGAAGAGACCCAGTACTTC
V: TRBV5-6; D: -; size: -; J: TRBJ1-2; CDR3: CASSYGLTSYGYTF; DNA: TGTGCCAGCAGCTACGGCCTAACGAGCTATGGCTACACCTTC
V: TRBV5-1; D: -; size: -; J: TRBJ1-6; CDR3: CASSLGGQGANSPLHF; DNA: TGCGCCAGCAGCTTGGGGGGCCAAGGGGCTAATTCACCCCTCCACTTT
V: TRBV24-1; D: TRBD1; size: -; J: TRBJ2-7; CDR3: CATSDPGTGGYYEQYF; DNA: TGTGCCACCAGTGATCCCGGGACAGGGGGCTATTACGAGCAGTACTTC
V: TRBV2; D: TRBD2; size: -; J: TRBJ2-1; CDR3: CASSESGLAGALSQNNEQFF; DNA: TGTGCCAGCAGTGAATCGGGTCTAGCGGGGGCCCTATCCCAGAACAATGAGCAGTTCTTC
V: TRBV7-2; D: TRBD2; size: -; J: TRBJ2-1; CDR3: CASIRSVAGGRNEQFF; DNA: TGTGCCAGCATAAGGAGTGTAGCGGGGGGTCGGAATGAGCAGTTCTTC
V: TRBV29-1; D: -; size: once; J: TRBJ1-3; CDR3: CSVRVFSGNTIYF; DNA: TGCAGCGTCCGGGTCTTCTCTGGAAACACCATATATTTT
V: TRBV5-1; D: -; size: -; J: TRBJ2-1; CDR3: CASSFQAVNEQFF; DNA: TGCGCCAGCAGCTTCCAGGCGGTCAATGAGCAGTTCTTC
V: TRBV3-1; D: -; size: -; J: TRBJ2-5; CDR3: CASSSPGIGETQYF; DNA: TGTGCCAGCAGCTCTCCTGGGATAGGAGAGACCCAGTACTTC
V: TRBV7-2; D: -; size: -; J: TRBJ1-6; CDR3: CASSLGGGRGPSPLHF; DNA: TGTGCCAGCAGCTTAGGAGGCGGTAGGGGTCCTTCACCCCTCCACTTT